This T cell receptor beta chain was recovered during a study of blood T cell repertoires in COVID-19. This clone was seen only a few times. This CDR3 is built from 14 residues. V lost 7 bases and J lost 3; bases outside the gene matches: 8. From germline, CDR1 is MDHEN and CDR2 SYDVKM. In the original analysis: Estimation of nucleated cell counts relied on the amplification of reference gene primers. TCRdb's table, derived via immunoSEQ multiplex PCR, lists solely in-frame clones and lacks some. The DNA gave D and trimming, while V, J and clone size come from that table. The sample holds 150,000 to 200,000 clones; roughly 89% are singletons and the top ten take 5%.

Sequencing was done on a sample of peripheral blood. The rearrangement uses TRBV28 and TRBJ1-1; 7 nucleotides match TRBD1. This TCR came from a human donor in a cohort sampled during active COVID-19. The CDR3 region has the DNA TGTGCCAGCACCTCGACAGGGTTGGACACTGAAGCTTTCTTT. Translation gives CASTSTGLDTEAFF.